This TCR beta chain stems from a study of OX40 agonist ivuxolimab in advanced cancers. With regard to the full study: Ivuxolimab was an agonistic, fully human IgG2 monoclonal antibody directed against OX40 (CD134), a costimulatory receptor. In the dose-escalation cohort, 75% to 85% of patients were male, and the mean age was roughly 60 years with a range of about 20 to 90. Of the approximately 54 dose-escalation patients, hepatocellular carcinoma was present in about 20, melanoma in about 15, renal cell carcinoma in 9 and head and neck cancer in 9. The paper describes the monotherapy dose-escalation part (N of about 52 patients) of the phase I trial of ivuxolimab. Intravenous ivuxolimab was administered to patients every 2 weeks at six dose levels: 0.01, 0.1, 0.3, 1.5, 3 and 10 mg/kg. Prior anti-PD-1, anti-PD-L1 or anti-CTLA-4 therapy was permitted, and 30% to 50% of dose-escalation patients had received checkpoint inhibitors. Peripheral TCRbeta sequencing aimed to test whether ivuxolimab altered TCR sequence diversity and caused clonal T-cell expansion. Partial responses were achieved by three dose-escalation patients, of whom one had hepatocellular carcinoma and two had cutaneous melanoma.

Genomic DNA was isolated from the sorted cells so that the TCRbeta CDR3 region could be sequenced. The immunoSEQ Assay was used for sequencing of TCRbeta CDR3 regions. As stored in TCRdb, this immuneACCESS dataset retains in-frame rearrangements with V and J assigned. A fraction of the clones does not appear; measured against another copy, unresolved V genes explain less than half of the discrepancy, and the remainder lacks a known reason. This sample is represented by 55,000 to 75,000 clones; around 85% of them were singletons. 5.5% to 7% of the sample is held by the ten biggest clonotypes. Concerning this clone: Its binding antigen is unknown. Base qualities are missing; no much larger clone stands one base away.

The trial excluded patients who had a history of autoimmune disease or were on systemic immunosuppression. Peripheral blood for TCR sequencing was collected from all dose cohorts at baseline, on cycle 4 day 1, and on cycle 7 day 1. Samples were obtained from an open-label, multicenter, first-in-human phase I dose-escalation trial of ivuxolimab. Adults with locally advanced or metastatic melanoma, renal cell carcinoma, hepatocellular carcinoma or head and neck squamous cell carcinoma were enrolled in the trial. CD4+ and CD8+ T cells were sorted separately from peripheral blood before TCR sequencing. Study-wide conclusions, independent of this receptor: In the 0.1-3.0 mg/kg groups, partial responders had among the lowest normalized peripheral clonal expansion, particularly in CD8+ T cells. Which antigens the clonally expanded peripheral T cells were specific for was not determined. Low levels of normalized T-cell clonal expansion were also seen in some nonresponding patients. At doses of 0.1 to 3.0 mg/kg, clonal expansion of both CD4+ and CD8+ T cells in blood was seen between baseline and week 6. After ivuxolimab, expanded clones were on average more numerous among CD8+ T cells than among CD4+ T cells.

The CDR3 holds 14 amino acids from the cysteine to the phenylalanine. The sequence is cut down to CDR3 DNA, 42 bases in frame from base 1. According to the germline V gene, CDR1 reads SGHRS and CDR2 reads YFSETQ. V and J lose 2 bases and 5 bases, and a span of 10 bases separates them. Sequences were derived from CD4+ or CD8+ T cells sorted from blood, sampled in a trial of the OX40 agonist ivuxolimab. Recombination joined TRBV5-1 with TRBJ2-2; there is no confident call for the D gene. The TCR originated in an adult with an advanced solid tumor such as melanoma, head and neck, liver or kidney cancer. The CDR3 region: CASSLSGVTGELFF. Read as DNA, the sequence is TGCGCCAGCAGCTTATCGGGTGTAACCGGGGAGCTGTTTTTT.